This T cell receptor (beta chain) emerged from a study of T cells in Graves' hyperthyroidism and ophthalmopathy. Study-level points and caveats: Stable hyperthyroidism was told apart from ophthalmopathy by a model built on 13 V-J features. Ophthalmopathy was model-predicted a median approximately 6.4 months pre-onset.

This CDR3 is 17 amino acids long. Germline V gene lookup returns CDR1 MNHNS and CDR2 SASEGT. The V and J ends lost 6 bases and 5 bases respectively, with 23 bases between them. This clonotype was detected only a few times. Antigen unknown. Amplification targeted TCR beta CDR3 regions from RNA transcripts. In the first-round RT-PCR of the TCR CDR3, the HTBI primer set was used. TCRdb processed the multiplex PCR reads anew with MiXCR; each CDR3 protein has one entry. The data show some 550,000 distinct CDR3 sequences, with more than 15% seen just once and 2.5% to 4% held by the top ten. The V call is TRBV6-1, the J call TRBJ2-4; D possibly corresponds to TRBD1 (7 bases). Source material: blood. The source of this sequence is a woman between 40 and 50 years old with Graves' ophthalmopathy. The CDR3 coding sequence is TGTGCCAGCAGCCGATCACCGACTTCAGGGGGGCAAAACATTCAGTACTTC. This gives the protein CASSRSPTSGGQNIQYF.